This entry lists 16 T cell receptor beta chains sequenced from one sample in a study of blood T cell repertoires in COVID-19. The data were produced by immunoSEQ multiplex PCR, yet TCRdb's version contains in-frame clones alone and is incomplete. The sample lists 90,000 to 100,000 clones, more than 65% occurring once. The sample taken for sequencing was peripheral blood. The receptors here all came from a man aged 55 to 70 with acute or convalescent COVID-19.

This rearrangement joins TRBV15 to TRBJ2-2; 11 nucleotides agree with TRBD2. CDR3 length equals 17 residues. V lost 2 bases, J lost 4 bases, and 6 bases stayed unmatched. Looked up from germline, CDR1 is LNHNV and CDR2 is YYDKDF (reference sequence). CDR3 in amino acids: CATSRKRLAGTTGELFF. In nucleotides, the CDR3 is TGTGCCACCAGCAGAAAAAGACTAGCGGGGACCACCGGGGAGCTGTTTTTT.

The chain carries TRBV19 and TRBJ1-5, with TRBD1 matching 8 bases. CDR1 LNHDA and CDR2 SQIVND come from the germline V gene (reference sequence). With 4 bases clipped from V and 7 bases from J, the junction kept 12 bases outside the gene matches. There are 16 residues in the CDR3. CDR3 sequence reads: CASSTHSGGFGQPQHF. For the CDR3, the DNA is TGTGCCAGTAGTACCCATTCAGGGGGCTTCGGGCAGCCCCAGCATTTT.

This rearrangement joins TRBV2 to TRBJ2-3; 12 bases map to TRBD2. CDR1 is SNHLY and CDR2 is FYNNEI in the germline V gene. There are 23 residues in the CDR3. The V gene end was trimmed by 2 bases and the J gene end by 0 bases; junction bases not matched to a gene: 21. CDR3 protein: CASSELFMWTSGDRIPSTDTQYF. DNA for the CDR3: TGTGCCAGCAGTGAATTATTTATGTGGACTAGCGGGGACCGGATCCCTAGCACAGATACGCAGTATTTT.

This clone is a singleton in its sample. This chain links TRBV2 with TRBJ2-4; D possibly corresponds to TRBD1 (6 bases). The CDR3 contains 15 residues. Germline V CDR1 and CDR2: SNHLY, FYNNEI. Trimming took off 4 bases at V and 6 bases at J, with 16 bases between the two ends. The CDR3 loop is CASSVLRDIGNIQYF. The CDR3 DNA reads TGTGCCAGCAGTGTTTTAAGGGACATTGGAAACATTCAGTACTTC.

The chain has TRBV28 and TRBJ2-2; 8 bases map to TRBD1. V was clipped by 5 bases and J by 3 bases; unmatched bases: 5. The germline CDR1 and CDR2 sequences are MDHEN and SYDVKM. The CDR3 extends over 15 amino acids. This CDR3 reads CASSDETGDTGELFF. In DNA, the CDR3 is TGTGCCAGCAGTGACGAGACAGGGGACACCGGGGAGCTGTTTTTT.

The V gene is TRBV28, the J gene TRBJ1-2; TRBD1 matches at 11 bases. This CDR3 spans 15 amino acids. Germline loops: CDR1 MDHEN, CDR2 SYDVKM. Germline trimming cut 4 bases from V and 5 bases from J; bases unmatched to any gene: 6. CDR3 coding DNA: TGTGCCAGCAGTTCCAGGACAGGGGGCCTATATGGCTACACCTTC. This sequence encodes CASSSRTGGLYGYTF.

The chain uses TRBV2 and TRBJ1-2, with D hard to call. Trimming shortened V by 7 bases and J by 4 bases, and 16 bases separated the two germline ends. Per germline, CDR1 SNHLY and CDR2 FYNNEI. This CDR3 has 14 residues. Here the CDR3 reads CASTGRVGFYGYTF. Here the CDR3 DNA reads TGTGCCAGCACGGGGAGGGTCGGCTTCTATGGCTACACCTTC.

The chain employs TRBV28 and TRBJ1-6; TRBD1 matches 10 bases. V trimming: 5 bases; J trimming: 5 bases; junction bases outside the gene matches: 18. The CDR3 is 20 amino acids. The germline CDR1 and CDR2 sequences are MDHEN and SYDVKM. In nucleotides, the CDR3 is TGTGCCAGCAGTCCCGCTGACAGGGGGCGTAGGGCTATTGATAATTCACCCCTCCACTTT. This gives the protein CASSPADRGRRAIDNSPLHF.

The CDR3 spells CASTKGGARVDTQYF. The CDR3 nucleotides are TGTGCCAGCACCAAGGGCGGGGCGCGGGTAGATACGCAGTATTTT. The V call is TRBV6-5, the J call TRBJ2-3; D might be TRBD2 (6 bases). Trimming cost V 7 bases and J 5 bases, with 19 bases left between them. The CDR3 is 15 amino acids. CDR1 and CDR2 (germline): MNHEY, SVGAGI.

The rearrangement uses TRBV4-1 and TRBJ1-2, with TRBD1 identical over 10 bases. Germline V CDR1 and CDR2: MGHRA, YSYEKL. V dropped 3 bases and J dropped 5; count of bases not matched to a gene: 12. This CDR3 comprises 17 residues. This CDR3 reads CASSHVRTGTGAYGYTF. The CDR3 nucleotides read TGCGCCAGCAGCCACGTTAGGACCGGGACAGGGGCTTATGGCTACACCTTC.

The DNA for the CDR3 is TGTGCCAGCTCACTGGGACTAGCGGGCGAGCAGTACGTC. Its protein product is CASSLGLAGEQYV. J is TRBJ2-7 and V is TRBV18; TRBD2 agrees at 12 bases. Per the germline V gene, CDR1 is KGHSH and CDR2 is LQKENI. V was pared by 4 bases and J by 6 bases, with 1 base of the junction left unmatched. CDR3 length: 13 amino acids.

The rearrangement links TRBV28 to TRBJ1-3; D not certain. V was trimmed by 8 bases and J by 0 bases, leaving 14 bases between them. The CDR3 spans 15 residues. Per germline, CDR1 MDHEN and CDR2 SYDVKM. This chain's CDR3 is CASATHSISGNTIYF. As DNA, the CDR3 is TGTGCCAGCGCTACGCACAGCATCTCTGGAAACACCATATATTTT.

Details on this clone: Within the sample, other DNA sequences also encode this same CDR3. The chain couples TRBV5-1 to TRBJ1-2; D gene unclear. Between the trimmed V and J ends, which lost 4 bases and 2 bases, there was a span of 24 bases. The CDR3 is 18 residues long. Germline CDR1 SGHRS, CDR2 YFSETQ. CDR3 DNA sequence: TGCGCCAGCAGCCTAGATGGTTGGGTGGCGGGAGAAAACTATGGCTACACCTTC. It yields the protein CASSLDGWVAGENYGYTF.

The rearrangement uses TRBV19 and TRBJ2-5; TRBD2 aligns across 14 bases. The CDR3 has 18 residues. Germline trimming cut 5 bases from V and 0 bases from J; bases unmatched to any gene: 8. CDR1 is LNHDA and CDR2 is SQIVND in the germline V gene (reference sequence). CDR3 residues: CASSGRTSGGPYQETQYF. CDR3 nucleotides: TGTGCCAGTAGTGGGCGGACTAGCGGGGGGCCGTACCAAGAGACCCAGTACTTC.

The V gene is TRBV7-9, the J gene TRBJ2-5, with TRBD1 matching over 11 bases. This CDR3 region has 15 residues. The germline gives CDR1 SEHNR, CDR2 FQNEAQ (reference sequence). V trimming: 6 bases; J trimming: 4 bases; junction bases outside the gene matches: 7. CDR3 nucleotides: TGTGCCAGCAGTTCCGGGACAGGGGGAGGAGAGACCCAGTACTTC. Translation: CASSSGTGGGETQYF.

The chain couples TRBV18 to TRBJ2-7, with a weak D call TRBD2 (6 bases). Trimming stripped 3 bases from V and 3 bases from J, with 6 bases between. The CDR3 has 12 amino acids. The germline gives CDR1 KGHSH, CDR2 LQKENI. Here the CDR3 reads CASSPGGYEQYV. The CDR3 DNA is TGTGCCAGCTCACCCGGGGGCTACGAGCAGTACGTC.